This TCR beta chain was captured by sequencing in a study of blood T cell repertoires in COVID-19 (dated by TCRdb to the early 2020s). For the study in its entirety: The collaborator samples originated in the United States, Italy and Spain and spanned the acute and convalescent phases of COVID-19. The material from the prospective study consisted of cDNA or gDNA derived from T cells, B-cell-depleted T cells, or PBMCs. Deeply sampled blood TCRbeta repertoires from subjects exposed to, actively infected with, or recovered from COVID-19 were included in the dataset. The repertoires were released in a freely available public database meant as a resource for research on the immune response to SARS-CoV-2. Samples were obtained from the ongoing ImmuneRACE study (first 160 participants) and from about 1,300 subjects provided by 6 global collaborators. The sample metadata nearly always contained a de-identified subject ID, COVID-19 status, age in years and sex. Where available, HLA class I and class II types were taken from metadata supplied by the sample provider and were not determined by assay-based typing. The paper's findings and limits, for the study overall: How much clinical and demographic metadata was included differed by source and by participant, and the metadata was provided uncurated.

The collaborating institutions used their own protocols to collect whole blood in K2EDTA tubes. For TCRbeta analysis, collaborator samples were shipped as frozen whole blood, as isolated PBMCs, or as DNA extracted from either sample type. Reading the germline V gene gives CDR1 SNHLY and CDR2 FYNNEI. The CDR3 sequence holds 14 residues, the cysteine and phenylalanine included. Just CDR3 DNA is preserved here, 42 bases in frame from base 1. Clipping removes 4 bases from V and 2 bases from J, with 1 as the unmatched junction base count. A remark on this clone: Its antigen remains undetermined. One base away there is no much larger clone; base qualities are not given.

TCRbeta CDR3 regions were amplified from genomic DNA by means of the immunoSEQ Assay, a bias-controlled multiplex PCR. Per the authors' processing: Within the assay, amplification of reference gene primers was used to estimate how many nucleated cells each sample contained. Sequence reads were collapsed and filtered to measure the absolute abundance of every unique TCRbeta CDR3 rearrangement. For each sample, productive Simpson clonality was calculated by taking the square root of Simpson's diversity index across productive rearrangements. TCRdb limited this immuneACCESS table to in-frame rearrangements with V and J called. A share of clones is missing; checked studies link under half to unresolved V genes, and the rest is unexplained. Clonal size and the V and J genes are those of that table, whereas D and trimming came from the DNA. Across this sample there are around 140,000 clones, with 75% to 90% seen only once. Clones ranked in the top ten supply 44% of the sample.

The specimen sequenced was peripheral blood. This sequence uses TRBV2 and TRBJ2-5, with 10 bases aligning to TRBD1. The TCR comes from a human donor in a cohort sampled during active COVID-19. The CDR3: CASSGDRGQETQYF. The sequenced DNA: TGTGCCAGCAGTGGGGACAGGGGACAAGAGACCCAGTACTTC.